The 23 T cell receptor beta chains in this list originate from one sample, sequenced in a study of CD8 T cells in ankylosing spondylitis. TCRdb re-called the 5' RACE reads with MiXCR, one entry per CDR3 protein. This sample has approximately 350,000 distinct CDR3 sequences; about 20% occur once, and the top ten carry approximately 14%. The sample taken for sequencing was blood, either unsorted or a sorted T cell fraction (not recorded which). Receptors originate from a male donor with ankylosing spondylitis or in good health (not recorded which).

The genes are TRBV3-1 and TRBJ2-1; D uncertain. Germline values: CDR1 LGHDT, CDR2 YNNKEL (reference sequence). The germline V and J ends were trimmed by 4 bases and 0 bases, with 7 bases remaining between them. This CDR3 is built from 14 residues. This CDR3 reads CASSRGISYNEQFF. The CDR3 coding sequence is TGTGCCAGCAGCCGGGGAATCTCCTACAATGAGCAGTTCTTC.

This clonotype was found a few times. The chain uses TRBV29-1 and TRBJ1-1; D remains ambiguous. Trimming removed 5 bases from V and 0 bases from J, with 10 bases in between. Germline V lookup: CDR1 SQVTM, CDR2 ANQGSEA. CDR3 length equals 13 residues. In DNA, the CDR3 is TGCAGCGTTTATAACGGATTGAACACTGAAGCTTTCTTT. Its protein is CSVYNGLNTEAFF.

The CDR3, as DNA: TGTGCCGCCGGGGACTCTACTTTCACAGATACGCAGTATTTT. This sequence encodes CAAGDSTFTDTQYF. The chain links TRBV2 to TRBJ2-3; D is possibly TRBD2 (6 bases). Germline assignment: CDR1 SNHLY and CDR2 FYNNEI. The CDR3 is 14 amino acids. Trimming stripped 11 bases from V and 2 bases from J, with 17 bases between.

The chain is built from TRBV6-1 and TRBJ2-5; D ambiguous. The CDR3 loop spans 13 amino acids. Germline V CDR1 and CDR2: MNHNS, SASEGT. The ends were cut back, 2 bases at V and 2 bases at J, with 6 bases in the middle. CDR3: CASSETEQETQYF. DNA of the CDR3: TGTGCCAGCAGTGAAACGGAACAAGAGACCCAGTACTTC.

The sample holds a few counts of this clonotype. The genes are TRBV4-1 and TRBJ2-7; D call uncertain. CDR3 length: 16 amino acids. V gave up 4 bases and J gave up 6 bases, with 22 bases separating them. Germline CDR1 MGHRA, CDR2 YSYEKL. For the CDR3, the DNA is TGCGCCAGCAGCCCAACGAACGGCGGCGCCGGGCGCGAGCAGTACTTC. Translating gives CASSPTNGGAGREQYF.

This clonotype was seen a few times. The chain couples TRBV27 to TRBJ2-5; perhaps D is TRBD1 or TRBD2 (6 bases each). The CDR3 has 17 amino acids. The germline V gene has CDR1 MNHEY and CDR2 SMNVEV (reference sequence). The V end lost 0 bases, the J end lost 0 bases, and 14 bases lay between the germline ends. CDR3 nucleotides: TGTGCCAGCAGTTTATCGGAGGGGGGCCAGTACCAAGAGACCCAGTACTTC. Translation: CASSLSEGGQYQETQYF.

The chain recombines TRBV9 with TRBJ1-1, with D possibly TRBD1 on 5 matching bases. V lost 0 bases to trimming and J lost 2 bases, with 8 bases between them. This CDR3 region has 14 residues. Germline CDR1 reads SGDLS; CDR2 reads YYNGEE. CDR3 nucleotide sequence: TGTGCCAGCAGCGTAGGCACAGGAAACACTGAAGCTTTCTTT. This sequence encodes CASSVGTGNTEAFF. Full variable domain (outside the CDR3, taken from reference TRBV9 and TRBJ1-1): DSGVTQTPKHLITATGQRVTLRCSPRSGDLSVYWYQQSLDQGLQFLIQYYNGEERAKGNILERFSAQQFPDLHSELNLSSLELGDSALYFCASSVGTGNTEAFFGQGTRLTVV.

The V and J genes are TRBV20-1 and TRBJ2-3, with D perhaps matching TRBD2 (7 bases). This CDR3 is built from 15 residues. Per the germline V gene, CDR1 is DFQATT and CDR2 is SNEGSKA (reference sequence). Between the trimmed V and J ends, which lost 5 bases and 4 bases, there was a span of 19 bases. This CDR3 is CSARDLWGGADTQYF. CDR3 nucleotide sequence: TGCAGTGCTCGGGATCTTTGGGGGGGCGCAGATACGCAGTATTTT.

This clonotype occurred a few times. The chain joins TRBV30 to TRBJ2-7; D ambiguous. The V end was cut by 1 base, the J end by 1 base, with 8 bases between. This CDR3 has 13 residues. Germline V gene sequence: CDR1 GTSNPN, CDR2 SVGIG (reference sequence). The CDR3 DNA reads as TGTGCCTGGAGTGAGGCCAGTTCCTACGAGCAGTACTTC. As protein: CAWSEASSYEQYF.

There are a few counts of this clonotype. V usage is TRBV9 and J usage is TRBJ2-7; TRBD1 matches at 9 bases. V was clipped by 4 bases and J by 1 base; unmatched bases: 6. This CDR3 has 15 residues. CDR1 SGDLS and CDR2 YYNGEE come from the germline V gene. The CDR3 spells CASSPGQGPSYEQYF. In DNA form, the CDR3 reads TGTGCCAGCAGCCCGGGACAGGGCCCATCCTACGAGCAGTACTTC.

This clonotype was seen a single time. The rearrangement uses TRBV7-9 and TRBJ2-7; 7 nucleotides match TRBD2. CDR3 length equals 14 residues. Germline V CDR1 and CDR2: SEHNR, FQNEAQ (reference sequence). The junction had 16 bases not matched to a gene; V was cut back by 11 bases and J by 6 bases. CDR3 sequence reads: CAATGGGAEGEQYF. The CDR3, as DNA: TGTGCCGCAACCGGGGGAGGGGCCGAGGGCGAGCAGTACTTC.

This clonotype was detected only a few times. The chain recombines TRBV5-1 with TRBJ2-5; 7 bases are shared with TRBD1. Germline-derived CDR1 and CDR2 are SGHRS and YFSETQ. The CDR3 has 17 amino acids. V was clipped by 2 bases and J by 5 bases; unmatched bases: 15. CDR3 coding DNA: TGCGCCAGCAGCTTTTTTTCCGGCGACAGGGAGCCGGAGACCCAGTACTTC. This encodes CASSFFSGDREPETQYF.

This clonotype was detected only a few times. The genes are TRBV20-1 and TRBJ2-1; D may be TRBD1 or TRBD2 (5 bases each). The CDR3 has 11 amino acids. V lost 5 bases and J lost 10, with 12 bases in between. In germline, CDR1 is DFQATT, CDR2 SNEGSKA (reference sequence). CDR3 bases: TGCAGTGCTCCCCGGGGACGGGAGCAGTTCTTC. Its protein product is CSAPRGREQFF.

This clonotype was detected only a few times. The rearrangement joins TRBV3-1 to TRBJ2-7; D unclear. CDR3 length equals 14 residues. Between the trimmed V and J ends, which lost 0 bases and 7 bases, there was a span of 13 bases. The germline V gene encodes CDR1 LGHDT and CDR2 YNNKEL (reference sequence). CDR3 loop: CASSQDALSDEQYF. In DNA, the CDR3 is TGTGCCAGCAGCCAAGATGCCCTGAGTGATGAGCAGTACTTC.

The V and J genes are TRBV6-1 and TRBJ1-2, with D possibly being TRBD1 (5 bases). The germline CDR1 and CDR2 sequences are MNHNS and SASEGT. This CDR3 has 15 amino acids. V lost 6 bases to trimming and J lost 6 bases, with 20 bases between them. In DNA, the CDR3 is TGTGCCAGCAGGGCTCCCCGCGCCGGACATAATGGCTACACCTTC. It translates to CASRAPRAGHNGYTF.

The CDR3 sequence is CASSSPLAYRQYF. DNA for the CDR3: TGTGCCAGCAGTTCCCCGCTAGCGTACAGGCAGTACTTC. J is TRBJ2-7 and V is TRBV12-3 or TRBV12-4; perhaps TRBD2 as D (6 bases). Trimming left V 4 bases short and J 9 bases short, with 16 bases between. The CDR3 runs 13 residues.

A few counts support this clonotype. The chain employs TRBV20-1 and TRBJ2-7; tentatively, D is TRBD2 (6 bases). The CDR3 loop spans 15 amino acids. Germline CDR1 reads DFQATT; CDR2 reads SNEGSKA (reference sequence). The V end lost 3 bases, the J end lost 0 bases, and 15 bases lay between the germline ends. CDR3 sequence: CSASGTPQLSYEQYF. The CDR3 DNA sequence: TGCAGTGCTAGCGGGACTCCTCAACTCTCCTACGAGCAGTACTTC.

This clonotype was detected only a few times. The rearrangement joins TRBV5-1 to TRBJ1-1; D unresolved. The CDR3 length is 14 residues. V shed 1 base and J shed 3 bases, with 10 bases lying between them. The germline V gene encodes CDR1 SGHRS and CDR2 YFSETQ. DNA for the CDR3: TGCGCCAGCAGCTTGAACAAAGGATACACTGAAGCTTTCTTT. It codes for CASSLNKGYTEAFF. The variable domain in full, completed from reference TRBV5-1 and TRBJ1-1, reads KAGVTQTPRYLIKTRGQQVTLSCSPISGHRSVSWYQQTPGQGLQFLFEYFSETQRNKGNFPGRFSGRQFSNSRSEMNVSTLELGDSALYLCASSLNKGYTEAFFGQGTRLTVV.

V is TRBV12-3 or TRBV12-4 and J is TRBJ2-1; D is unresolved. CDR3 size: 13 residues. V lost 1 base, J lost 8 bases, and 9 bases lay in between. CDR3 bases: TGTGCCAGCAGTTTAGTGGGTCCGTATGAGCAGTTCTTC. Amino acids: CASSLVGPYEQFF.

This clonotype was observed a handful of times. The V gene is TRBV15, the J gene TRBJ2-3; 7 nucleotides agree with TRBD2. V dropped 5 bases and J dropped 2; count of bases not matched to a gene: 7. Germline CDR1 reads LNHNV; CDR2 reads YYDKDF (reference sequence). The CDR3 has 15 amino acids. CDR3 sequence (DNA): TGTGCCACCAGCGGACCGGGACTACCCACAGATACGCAGTATTTT. It translates to CATSGPGLPTDTQYF.

The genes are TRBV11-2 and TRBJ2-5, with TRBD2 matching 9 bases. Germline loops: CDR1 SGHAT, CDR2 FQNNGV. J lost 5 bases, V lost 0 bases, and 10 bases had no gene match. The CDR3 runs 17 residues. CDR3 residues: CASSLDRWRGGEETQYF. CDR3 nucleotide sequence: TGTGCCAGCAGCTTAGATCGGTGGCGGGGGGGTGAGGAGACCCAGTACTTC. Based on the CDR3 plus reference TRBV11-2 and TRBJ2-5, the full variable domain is EAGVAQSPRYKIIEKRQSVAFWCNPISGHATLYWYQQILGQGPKLLIQFQNNGVVDDSQLPKDRFSAERLKGVDSTLKIQPAKLEDSAVYLCASSLDRWRGGEETQYFGPGTRLLVL.

In its sample, this clonotype was seen many times. The chain recombines TRBV12-3 or TRBV12-4 with TRBJ2-7; 7 bases match TRBD2. J lost 4 bases, V lost 1 base, and 4 bases had no gene match. The CDR3 extends over 14 amino acids. The chain's CDR3 is CASSLGSGLYEQYF. CDR3 nucleotides: TGTGCCAGCAGTTTAGGTAGCGGGTTGTACGAGCAGTACTTC.

This clonotype was counted only a few times. The CDR3 loop is CASSLLTGPRTEAFF. The CDR3, as DNA: TGTGCCAGCAGTTTATTGACAGGCCCCCGGACTGAAGCTTTCTTT. The V gene is TRBV28, the J gene TRBJ1-1; D may be TRBD1 (6 bases). Trimming took off 1 base at V and 5 bases at J, with 14 bases between the two ends. CDR3 length: 15 residues. Germline V lookup: CDR1 MDHEN, CDR2 SYDVKM.